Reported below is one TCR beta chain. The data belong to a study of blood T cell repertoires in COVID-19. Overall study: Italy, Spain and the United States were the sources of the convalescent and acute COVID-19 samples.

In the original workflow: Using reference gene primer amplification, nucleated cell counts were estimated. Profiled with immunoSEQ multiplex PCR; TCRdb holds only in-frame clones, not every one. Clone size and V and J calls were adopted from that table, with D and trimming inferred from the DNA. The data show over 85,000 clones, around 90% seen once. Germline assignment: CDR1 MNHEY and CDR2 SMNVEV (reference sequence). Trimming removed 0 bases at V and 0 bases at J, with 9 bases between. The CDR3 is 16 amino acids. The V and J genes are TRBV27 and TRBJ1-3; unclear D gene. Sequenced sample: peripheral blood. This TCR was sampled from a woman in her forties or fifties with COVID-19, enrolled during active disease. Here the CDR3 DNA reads TGTGCCAGCAGTTTATCGAGGCCCTCCTCTGGAAACACCATATATTTT. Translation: CASSLSRPSSGNTIYF.